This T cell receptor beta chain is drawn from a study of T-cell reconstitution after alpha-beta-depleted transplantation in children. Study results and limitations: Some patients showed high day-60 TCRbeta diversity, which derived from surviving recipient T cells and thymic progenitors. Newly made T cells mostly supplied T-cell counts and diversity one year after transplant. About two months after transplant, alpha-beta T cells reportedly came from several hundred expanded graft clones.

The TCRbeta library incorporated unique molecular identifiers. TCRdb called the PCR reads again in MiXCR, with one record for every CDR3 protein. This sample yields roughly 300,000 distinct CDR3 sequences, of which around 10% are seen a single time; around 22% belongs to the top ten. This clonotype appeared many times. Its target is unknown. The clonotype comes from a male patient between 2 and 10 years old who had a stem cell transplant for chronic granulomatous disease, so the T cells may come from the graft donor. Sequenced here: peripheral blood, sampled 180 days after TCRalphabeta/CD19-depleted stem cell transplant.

This CDR3 reads CSVLAGGTRDTQYF. In nucleotides, the CDR3 is TGCAGTGTCTTAGCGGGGGGTACACGAGATACGCAGTATTTT. The chain uses TRBV20-1 and TRBJ2-3; 10 bases agree with TRBD2. In germline, CDR1 is DFQATT, CDR2 SNEGSKA (reference sequence). J was trimmed by 5 bases and V by 7 bases; bases with no gene match: 9. CDR3 length: 14 residues.